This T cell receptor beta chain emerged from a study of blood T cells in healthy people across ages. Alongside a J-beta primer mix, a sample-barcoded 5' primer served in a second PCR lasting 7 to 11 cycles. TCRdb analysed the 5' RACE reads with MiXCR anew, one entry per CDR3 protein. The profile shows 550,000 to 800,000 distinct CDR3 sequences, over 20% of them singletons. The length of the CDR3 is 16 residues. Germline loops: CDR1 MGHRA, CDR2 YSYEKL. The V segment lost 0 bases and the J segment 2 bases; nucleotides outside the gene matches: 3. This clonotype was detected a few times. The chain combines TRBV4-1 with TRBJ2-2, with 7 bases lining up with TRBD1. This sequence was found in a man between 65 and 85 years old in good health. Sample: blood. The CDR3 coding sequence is TGCGCCAGCAGCCAAGAGAGGGGGCTCAACACCGGGGAGCTGTTTTTT. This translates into CASSQERGLNTGELFF.